The 14 T cell receptor beta chains given below trace back to one sample, sequenced in a study of PD-1 blockade in classical Hodgkin lymphoma. Here immunoSEQ multiplex PCR was the method, and the copy in TCRdb shows in-frame clones only, minus some. This sample carries 25,000 to 35,000 clones, 70% to 75% of them seen once, and the ten largest clones take 2.5% to 3.5%. Patients all relapsed after autologous stem cell transplantation, and there was variation in brentuximab vedotin exposure. The sample was peripheral blood mononuclear cells (PBMCs), taken before the second cycle of nivolumab. These TCRs come from a human donor with classical Hodgkin lymphoma.

This clone was observed a few times. This chain uses TRBV7-6 with TRBJ2-7, with 8 bases fitting TRBD1. Germline loops: CDR1 SGHVS, CDR2 FNYEAQ. The CDR3 length is 16 residues. V gave up 6 bases and J gave up 3 bases; unmatched junction bases: 13. This chain's CDR3 is CASSSNQGATFYEQYF. The DNA for the CDR3 is TGTGCCAGCAGTTCAAATCAGGGGGCTACCTTCTACGAGCAGTACTTC.

The J gene is TRBJ1-2, the V gene TRBV7-2; TRBD1 aligns across 8 bases. CDR3 length: 14 residues. CDR1 and CDR2 from the germline V gene are SGHTA and FQGNSA. J was trimmed by 8 bases and V by 0 bases; bases with no gene match: 5. For the CDR3, the DNA is TGTGCCAGCAGCTTAGCTCGGACAGGGTTCGGCTACACCTTC. It specifies CASSLARTGFGYTF.

The V call is TRBV7-2, the J call TRBJ1-1, with 7 bases fitting TRBD1. The V segment lost 7 bases and the J segment 0 bases; nucleotides outside the gene matches: 5. The length of the CDR3 is 14 residues. The germline V gene has CDR1 SGHTA and CDR2 FQGNSA. CDR3 sequence (DNA): TGTGCCAGCAACCCGGGACAGTTGAACACTGAAGCTTTCTTT. It specifies CASNPGQLNTEAFF.

The CDR3 region is CASSAGAGNSNQPQHF. The CDR3 DNA is TGTGCCAGCAGCGCGGGGGCCGGTAATAGCAATCAGCCCCAGCATTTT. The V and J genes are TRBV9 and TRBJ1-5, with a tentative D call TRBD1 (6 bases). CDR3 length: 16 amino acids. Germline V gene data show CDR1 as SGDLS and CDR2 as YYNGEE. The V and J ends lost 3 bases and 0 bases respectively, with 13 bases between them.

In this sample, this clone turned up once. The chain couples TRBV10-3 to TRBJ1-4; D may be TRBD1 (5 bases). The CDR3 is 13 residues long. CDR1 and CDR2 from the germline V gene are ENHRY and SYGVKD. V lost 4 bases to trimming and J lost 6 bases, with 9 bases between them. In DNA form, the CDR3 reads TGTGCCATCAGTGTGACGGGGGATGAAAAACTGTTTTTT. Amino acids: CAISVTGDEKLFF.

The genes are TRBV5-1 and TRBJ2-3; the D gene could be TRBD1 or TRBD2 (6 bases each). The length of the CDR3 is 15 residues. V gave up 6 bases and J gave up 2 bases, with 16 bases separating them. Germline V CDR1 and CDR2: SGHRS, YFSETQ. DNA of the CDR3: TGCGCCAGCACCCCACGGGGGCAGGTCACAGATACGCAGTATTTT. Its translation is CASTPRGQVTDTQYF. Full variable domain (rest looked up from reference TRBV5-1 and TRBJ2-3): KAGVTQTPRYLIKTRGQQVTLSCSPISGHRSVSWYQQTPGQGLQFLFEYFSETQRNKGNFPGRFSGRQFSNSRSEMNVSTLELGDSALYLCASTPRGQVTDTQYFGPGTRLTVL.

The J gene is TRBJ2-1, the V gene TRBV6-1, with 7 bases fitting TRBD1. V lost 3 bases, J lost 4 bases, and 6 bases stayed unmatched. Germline V lookup: CDR1 MNHNS, CDR2 SASEGT. This CDR3 comprises 15 residues. The CDR3 sequence is CASSDWNRGYNEQFF. The CDR3 bases are TGTGCCAGCAGTGATTGGAACAGGGGATACAATGAGCAGTTCTTC.

The chain has TRBV18 and TRBJ1-1; D gene unclear. Germline-derived CDR1 and CDR2 are KGHSH and LQKENI. V was pared by 6 bases and J by 2 bases, with 13 bases between. CDR3 length: 14 residues. CDR3 in DNA: TGTGCCAGCTCCCCCGAGCGTTTAAACACTGAAGCTTTCTTT. Its protein is CASSPERLNTEAFF.

The chain has TRBV7-2 and TRBJ2-1; 7 bases agree with TRBD1. This CDR3 is built from 14 residues. With V trimmed by 3 bases and J by 3 bases, 2 bases remained unmatched. The germline V gene encodes CDR1 SGHTA and CDR2 FQGNSA. The chain's CDR3 is CASSFRDSYNEQFF. Written as DNA, the CDR3 is TGTGCCAGCAGCTTCCGGGACAGCTACAATGAGCAGTTCTTC.

The V gene is TRBV7-8, the J gene TRBJ1-1; D possibly corresponds to TRBD1 (6 bases). In germline, CDR1 is SGHVS, CDR2 FQNEAQ. Trimming cost V 5 bases and J 0 bases, with 10 bases left between them. This CDR3 is built from 14 residues. The CDR3 region is CASSPRGMNTEAFF. The CDR3 DNA sequence: TGTGCCAGCAGCCCCAGGGGAATGAACACTGAAGCTTTCTTT.

The chain recombines TRBV28 with TRBJ2-3; 10 bases line up with TRBD2. Germline CDR1 is MDHEN and CDR2 is SYDVKM. V shed 5 bases and J 0 bases; nucleotides not matched to a gene: 8. The CDR3 is made up of 17 amino acids. CDR3 amino acids: CASSPILAGASTDTQYF. The CDR3 nucleotides are TGTGCCAGCAGTCCGATCCTAGCGGGGGCCAGCACAGATACGCAGTATTTT.

The rearrangement uses TRBV5-1 and TRBJ2-7; D not certain. Trimming removed 4 bases at V and 6 bases at J, with 8 bases between. The length of the CDR3 is 11 residues. The germline V gene encodes CDR1 SGHRS and CDR2 YFSETQ. As DNA, the CDR3 is TGCGCCAGCAGCCCGACGAGCGAGCAGTACTTC. Translated: CASSPTSEQYF.

The rearrangement links TRBV7-2 to TRBJ2-7; D uncertain. Germline assignment: CDR1 SGHTA and CDR2 FQGNSA. This CDR3 contains 15 residues. V shed 5 bases and J shed 6 bases, with 20 bases lying between them. As DNA, the CDR3 is TGTGCCAGCAGCCCTGCGATAAGGGTGGCCCCCGAGCAGTACTTC. Amino acid sequence: CASSPAIRVAPEQYF.

The chain recombines TRBV29-1 with TRBJ1-2; 11 positions agree with TRBD1. The CDR3 totals 11 residues. Trimming took 7 bases from V and 8 from J; bases not matched to a gene: 3. The germline V gene encodes CDR1 SQVTM and CDR2 ANQGSEA. This chain's CDR3 is CSGRTGGGYTF. Written as DNA, the CDR3 is TGCAGCGGGCGGACAGGGGGCGGCTACACCTTC.